The clone carrying this TCR beta chain appeared a single time. This sample is drawn from a study of blood T cell repertoires in COVID-19. Study at large: There were acute and convalescent COVID-19 samples, and they came from the United States, Italy and Spain. T cells, B-cell-depleted T cells, or PBMCs supplied cDNA or gDNA.

Original data processing: Amplifying reference gene primers gave estimates of nucleated cell counts. Assay: immunoSEQ multiplex PCR; the TCRdb copy retains only in-frame clones and omits some. That table furnishes V, J and clone size, whereas the DNA furnished D and trimming. The sample lists about 230,000 clones; around 85% were seen once. CDR1 is MRHNA and CDR2 is SNTAGT in the germline V gene. This CDR3 contains 12 residues. Trimming removed 4 bases at V and 5 bases at J, with 8 bases between. This TCR derives from a woman at least 80 years old with acute or convalescent COVID-19. V and J are TRBV6-4 and TRBJ2-5; D remains ambiguous. The sequenced material came from peripheral blood. CDR3 protein: CASSGPQETQYF. The CDR3 DNA is TGTGCCAGCAGTGGCCCCCAGGAGACCCAGTACTTC.